The T cell receptor (beta chain) under discussion was sequenced for a study of T cell changes during pregnancy in multiple sclerosis. With 5 bases clipped from V and 4 bases from J, the junction kept 10 bases outside the gene matches. This CDR3 has 15 residues. The germline V gene has CDR1 SGHVS and CDR2 FNYEAQ. Profiling relied on immunoSEQ multiplex PCR, and the TCRdb table lists in-frame clones only, not all of them. Among fewer than 50,000 clones listed, roughly 90% were seen once. The chain joins TRBV7-6 to TRBJ2-5; TRBD2 matches 7 bases. The sequence derives from a female donor with multiple sclerosis, enrolled in a pregnancy study. The specimen was CD8+ T cells from peripheral blood mononuclear cells, collected in the third trimester of pregnancy. CDR3 DNA sequence: TGTGCCAGCAGCCCGACTAGCAAAAGCGGAGAGACCCAGTACTTC. This sequence encodes CASSPTSKSGETQYF.